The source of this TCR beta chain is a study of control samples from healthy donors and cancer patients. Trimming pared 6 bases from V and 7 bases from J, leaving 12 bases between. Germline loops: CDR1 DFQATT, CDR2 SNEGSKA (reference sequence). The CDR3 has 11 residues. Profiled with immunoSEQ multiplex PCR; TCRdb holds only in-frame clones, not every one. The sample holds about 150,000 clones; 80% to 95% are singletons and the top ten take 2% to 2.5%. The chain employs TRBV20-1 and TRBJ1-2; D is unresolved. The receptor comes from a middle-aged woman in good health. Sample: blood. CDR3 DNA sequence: TGCAGTGCCGGGAGGGCAGCTGGCTACACCTTC. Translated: CSAGRAAGYTF.